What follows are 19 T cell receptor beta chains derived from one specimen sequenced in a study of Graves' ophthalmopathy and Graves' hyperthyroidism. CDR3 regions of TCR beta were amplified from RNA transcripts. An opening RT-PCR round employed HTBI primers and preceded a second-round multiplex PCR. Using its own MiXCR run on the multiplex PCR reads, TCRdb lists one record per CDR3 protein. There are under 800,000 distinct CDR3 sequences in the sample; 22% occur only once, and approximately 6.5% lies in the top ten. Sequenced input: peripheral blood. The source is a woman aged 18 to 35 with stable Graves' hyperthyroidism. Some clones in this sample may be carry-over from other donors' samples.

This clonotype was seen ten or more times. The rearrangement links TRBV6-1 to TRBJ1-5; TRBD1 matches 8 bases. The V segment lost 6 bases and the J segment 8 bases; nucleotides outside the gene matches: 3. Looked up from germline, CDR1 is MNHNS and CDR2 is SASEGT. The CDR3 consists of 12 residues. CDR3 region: CASRIQGEPQHF. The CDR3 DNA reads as TGTGCCAGCAGAATACAGGGGGAGCCCCAGCATTTT.

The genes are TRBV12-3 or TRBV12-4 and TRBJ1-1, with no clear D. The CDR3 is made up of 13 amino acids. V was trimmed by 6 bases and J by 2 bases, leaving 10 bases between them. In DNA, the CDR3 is TGTGCCAGCAGGACCAGTGCTAACACTGAAGCTTTCTTT. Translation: CASRTSANTEAFF.

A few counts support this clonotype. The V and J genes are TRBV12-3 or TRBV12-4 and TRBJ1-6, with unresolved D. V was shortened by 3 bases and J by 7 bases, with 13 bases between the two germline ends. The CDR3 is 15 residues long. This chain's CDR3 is CASSLGTRLNSPLHF. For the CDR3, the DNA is TGTGCCAGCAGTTTGGGAACTCGGCTAAATTCACCCCTCCACTTT.

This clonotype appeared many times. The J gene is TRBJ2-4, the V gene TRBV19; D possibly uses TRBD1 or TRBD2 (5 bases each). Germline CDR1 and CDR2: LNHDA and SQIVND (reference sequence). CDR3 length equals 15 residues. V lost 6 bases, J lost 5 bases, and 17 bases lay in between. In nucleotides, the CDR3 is TGTGCCAGTAGCCGGTACGGAAGAGGGGAAAACATTCAGTACTTC. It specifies CASSRYGRGENIQYF.

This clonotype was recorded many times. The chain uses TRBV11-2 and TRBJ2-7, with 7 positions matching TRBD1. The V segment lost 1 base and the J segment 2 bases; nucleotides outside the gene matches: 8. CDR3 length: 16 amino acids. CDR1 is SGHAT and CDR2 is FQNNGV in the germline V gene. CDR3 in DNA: TGTGCCAGCAGCTTAGCTCTCAGACAGGGAACCTACGAGCAGTACTTC. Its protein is CASSLALRQGTYEQYF.

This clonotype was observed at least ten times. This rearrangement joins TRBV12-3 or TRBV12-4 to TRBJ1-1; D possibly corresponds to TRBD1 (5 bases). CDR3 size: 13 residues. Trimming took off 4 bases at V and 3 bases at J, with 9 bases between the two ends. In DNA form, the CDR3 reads TGTGCCAGCAGTTCTCGACAGCACACTGAAGCTTTCTTT. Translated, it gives CASSSRQHTEAFF.

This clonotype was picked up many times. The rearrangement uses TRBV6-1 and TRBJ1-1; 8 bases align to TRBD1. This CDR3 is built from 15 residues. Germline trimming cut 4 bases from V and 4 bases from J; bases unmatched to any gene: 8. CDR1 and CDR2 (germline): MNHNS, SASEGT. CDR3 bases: TGTGCCAGCAGTGGCCAGGGGGCAGGAAGCACTGAAGCTTTCTTT. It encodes CASSGQGAGSTEAFF.

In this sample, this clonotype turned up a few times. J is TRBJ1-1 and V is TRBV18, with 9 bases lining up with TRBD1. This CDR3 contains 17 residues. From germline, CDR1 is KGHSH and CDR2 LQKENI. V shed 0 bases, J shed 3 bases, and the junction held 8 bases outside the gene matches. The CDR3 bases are TGTGCCAGCTCACCACCGGGACAGGGTATAAGCTACACTGAAGCTTTCTTT. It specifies CASSPPGQGISYTEAFF.

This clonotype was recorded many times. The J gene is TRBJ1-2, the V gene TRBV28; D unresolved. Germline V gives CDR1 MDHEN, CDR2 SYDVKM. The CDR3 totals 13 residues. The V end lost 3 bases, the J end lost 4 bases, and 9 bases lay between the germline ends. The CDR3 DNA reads TGTGCCAGCAGTTTGGCAGTAATCTATGGCTACACCTTC. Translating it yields CASSLAVIYGYTF.

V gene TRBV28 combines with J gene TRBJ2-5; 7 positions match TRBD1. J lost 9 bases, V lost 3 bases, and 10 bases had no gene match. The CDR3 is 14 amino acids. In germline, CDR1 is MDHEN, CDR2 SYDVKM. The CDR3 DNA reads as TGTGCCAGCAGTTTGACAGAATTGCAGGGGGCCCAGTACTTC. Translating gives CASSLTELQGAQYF.

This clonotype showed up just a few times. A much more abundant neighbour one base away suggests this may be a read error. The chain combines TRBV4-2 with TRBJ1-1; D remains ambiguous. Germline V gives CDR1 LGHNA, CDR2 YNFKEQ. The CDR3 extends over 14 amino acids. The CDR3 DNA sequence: TGTGCCAGCAGCCAAATAGACACTGACACTGAAGCTTGCTTT. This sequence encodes CASSQIDTDTEACF.

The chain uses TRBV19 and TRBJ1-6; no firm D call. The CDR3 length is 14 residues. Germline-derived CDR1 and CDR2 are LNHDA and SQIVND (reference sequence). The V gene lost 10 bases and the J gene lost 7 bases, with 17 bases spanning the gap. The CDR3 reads CATTTGNLNSPLHF. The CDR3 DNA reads TGTGCCACGACCACCGGAAATTTGAATTCACCCCTCCACTTT.

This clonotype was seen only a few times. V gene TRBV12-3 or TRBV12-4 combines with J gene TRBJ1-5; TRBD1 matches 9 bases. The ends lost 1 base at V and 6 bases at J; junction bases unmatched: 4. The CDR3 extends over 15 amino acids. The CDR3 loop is CASSLGDREGQPQHF. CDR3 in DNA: TGTGCCAGCAGTTTAGGGGACAGGGAAGGTCAGCCCCAGCATTTT.

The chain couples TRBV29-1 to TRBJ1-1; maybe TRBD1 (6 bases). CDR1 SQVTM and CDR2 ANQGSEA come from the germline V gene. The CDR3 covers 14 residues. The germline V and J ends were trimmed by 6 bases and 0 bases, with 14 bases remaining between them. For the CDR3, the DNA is TGCAGCGTGCCTACAGGGACCCTGAACACTGAAGCTTTCTTT. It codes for CSVPTGTLNTEAFF.

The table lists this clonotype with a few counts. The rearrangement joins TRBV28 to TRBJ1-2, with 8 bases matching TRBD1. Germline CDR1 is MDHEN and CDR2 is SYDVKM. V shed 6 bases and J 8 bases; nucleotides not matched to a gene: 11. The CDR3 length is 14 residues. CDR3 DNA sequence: TGTGCCAGCAGCGTACCGGGACAGGCGGAGGGCTACACCTTC. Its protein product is CASSVPGQAEGYTF.

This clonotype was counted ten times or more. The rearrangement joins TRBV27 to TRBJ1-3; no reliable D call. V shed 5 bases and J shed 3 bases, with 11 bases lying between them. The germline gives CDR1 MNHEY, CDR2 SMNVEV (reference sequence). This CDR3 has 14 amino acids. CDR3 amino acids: CASSPGTVGNTIYF. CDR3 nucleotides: TGTGCCAGCAGTCCCGGCACTGTTGGAAACACCATATATTTT.

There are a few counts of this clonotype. For the CDR3, the DNA is TGTGCCAGCAGTTTAGGTCTAGTCTACTATGGCTACACCTTC. It codes for CASSLGLVYYGYTF. The chain carries TRBV12-3 or TRBV12-4 and TRBJ1-2; D is ambiguous. This CDR3 has 14 amino acids. V shed 1 base and J shed 3 bases, with 9 bases lying between them.

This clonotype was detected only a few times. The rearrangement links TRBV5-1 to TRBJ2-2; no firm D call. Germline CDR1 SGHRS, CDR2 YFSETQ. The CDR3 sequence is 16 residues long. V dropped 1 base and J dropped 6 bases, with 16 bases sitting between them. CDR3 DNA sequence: TGCGCCAGCAGCTTGAATTTGCGCTTTGTGGCCGGGGAGCTGTTTTTT. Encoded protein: CASSLNLRFVAGELFF.

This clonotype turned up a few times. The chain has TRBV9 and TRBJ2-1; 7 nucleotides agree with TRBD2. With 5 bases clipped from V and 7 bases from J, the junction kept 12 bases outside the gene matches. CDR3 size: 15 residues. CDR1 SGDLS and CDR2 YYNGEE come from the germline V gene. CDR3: CASRRGDGRWNEQFF. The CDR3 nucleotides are TGTGCCAGCAGACGGGGGGACGGGAGATGGAATGAGCAGTTCTTC.